The text below deals with one TCR beta chain. Its cognate antigen is unknown. In TCRdb, the reads were re-called with MiXCR into one record per CDR3 protein. The data hold roughly 310,000 distinct CDR3 sequences, with about 27% observed a single time. The CDR3 is 12 residues long. Trimming left V 6 bases short and J 6 bases short, with 8 bases between. These data belong to a study of T cell repertoires in cytomegalovirus infection. Study information: It was recently identified HLA-C-restricted and well-studied HLA-B-restricted CMV epitopes that the study used. Public TCR beta signatures provided an indication of both CMV infection and a matching HLA type. Study conclusions and caveats: What dominated the ex vivo response were HLA-C-restricted CMV-specific TCR beta clonotypes.

This rearrangement joins TRBV12-3 or TRBV12-4 to TRBJ1-4; D remains ambiguous. The TCR sequence derives from a human donor in good health (CMV status not recorded). Some clones in this sample may be carry-over from other donors' samples. The material was cultured PBMCs, obtained from culture after CMV antigen stimulation. The CDR3 bases are TGTGCCAGCAGAACCATGGATGAAAAACTGTTTTTT. It translates to CASRTMDEKLFF.